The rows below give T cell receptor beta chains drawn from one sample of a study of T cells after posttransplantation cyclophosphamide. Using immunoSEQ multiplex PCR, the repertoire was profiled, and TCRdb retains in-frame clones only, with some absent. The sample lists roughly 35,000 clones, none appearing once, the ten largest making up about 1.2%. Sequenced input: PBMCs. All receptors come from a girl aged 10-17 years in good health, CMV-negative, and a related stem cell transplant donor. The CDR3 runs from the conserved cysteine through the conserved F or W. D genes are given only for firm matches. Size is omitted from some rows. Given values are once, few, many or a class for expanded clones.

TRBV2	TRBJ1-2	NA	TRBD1	TGTGCCAGCAGTACCCGACTTTATTGGGACAGGGACTATGGCTACACCTTC	CASSTRLYWDRDYGYTF
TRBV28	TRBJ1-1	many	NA	TGTGCCAGCAGTCCAACGTCGGGGGCTGAAGCTTTCTTT	CASSPTSGAEAFF
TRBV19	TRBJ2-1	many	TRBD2	TGTGCCAGTAGTGCTAGCGGCCACTCCTCCTACAATGAGCAGTTCTTC	CASSASGHSSYNEQFF
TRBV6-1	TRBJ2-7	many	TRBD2	TGTGCCAGCACCGGGACTAGCGGGGGGCCCTACGAGCAGTACTTC	CASTGTSGGPYEQYF
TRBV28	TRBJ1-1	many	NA	TGTGCCAGCAGTTTATCTCAGGGAGGGACTGAAGCTTTCTTT	CASSLSQGGTEAFF
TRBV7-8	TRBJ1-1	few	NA	TGTGCCAGCAGCCTACAACAGGGTAGTGAAGCTTTCTTT	CASSLQQGSEAFF
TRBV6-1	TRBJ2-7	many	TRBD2	TGTGCCAGCAGTACTAGCGGGGGCCACTCCTACGAGCAGTACTTC	CASSTSGGHSYEQYF
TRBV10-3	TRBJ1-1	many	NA	TGTGCCATCAGTGAGTCGGGCGGGGGGGACACTGAAGCTTTCTTT	CAISESGGGDTEAFF
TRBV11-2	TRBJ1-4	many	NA	TGTGCCAGCAGCCCGACCCCCAGGCAGGGTAAAAAACTGTTTTTT	CASSPTPRQGKKLFF
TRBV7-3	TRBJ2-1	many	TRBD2	TGTGCCAGCAGCTACAGCGGGAGACGCCCCTACAATGAGCAGTTCTTC	CASSYSGRRPYNEQFF
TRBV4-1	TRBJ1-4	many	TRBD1	TGCGCCAGCAGCCAAGAGCAGGGGGCGGGGGAAAAACTGTTTTTT	CASSQEQGAGEKLFF
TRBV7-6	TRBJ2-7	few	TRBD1	TGTGCCAGCAGCTTAGGGGGGACAGGGGGCTTCTACGAGCAGTACTTC	CASSLGGTGGFYEQYF
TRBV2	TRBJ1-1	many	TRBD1	TGTGCCAGCAGTGACCCGGACAGGGCCATGAACACTGAAGCTTTCTTT	CASSDPDRAMNTEAFF
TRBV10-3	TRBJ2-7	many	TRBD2	TGTGCCATCAACGGGAGGGCCTCCGAGCAGTACTTC	CAINGRASEQYF
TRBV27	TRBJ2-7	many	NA	TGTGCCAGCAGTTTCCAGACAAATATCCGAGAGCAGTACTTC	CASSFQTNIREQYF
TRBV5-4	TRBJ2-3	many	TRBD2	TGTGCCAGCAGACAAAGACTAGCGGGGGGAGTGGATACGCAGTATTTT	CASRQRLAGGVDTQYF
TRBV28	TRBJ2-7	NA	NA	TGTGCCAGCAGTTTTAAACACAGGGCCTACGAGCAGTACTTC	CASSFKHRAYEQYF
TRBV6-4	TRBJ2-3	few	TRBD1	TGTGCCAGCAGTGTCCAGGGACAGGTCACAGATACGCAGTATTTT	CASSVQGQVTDTQYF
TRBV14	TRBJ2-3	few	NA	TGTGCCAGCAGCCAAGACGGCAGGGGGGGCACAGATACGCAGTATTTT	CASSQDGRGGTDTQYF
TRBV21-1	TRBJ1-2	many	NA	TGTGCCAGCAGCTTCCGACCTTCCGGGACAGGGGTTATCGTCGTCTATGGCTACACCTTC	CASSFRPSGTGVIVVYGYTF
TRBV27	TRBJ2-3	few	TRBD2	TGTGCCAGCAGCAGAGTCCAGCGGGGGGGCACAGATACGCAGTATTTT	CASSRVQRGGTDTQYF
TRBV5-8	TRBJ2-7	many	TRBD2	TGTGCCAGCAGCTTGGCGGGAGGGCCTCCGCAGTACTTC	CASSLAGGPPQYF
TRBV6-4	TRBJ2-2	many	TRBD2	TGTGCCAGCAGTCCTCTAGCGGGTAATACCGGGGAGCTGTTTTTT	CASSPLAGNTGELFF
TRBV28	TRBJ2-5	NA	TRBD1	TGTGCCAGCAGTTCACGGACAGGGGGCGTAGAGACCCAGTACTTC	CASSSRTGGVETQYF
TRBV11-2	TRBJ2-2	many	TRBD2	TGTGCCAGCAGCTTTGCTAGCGGGACTAGCGGGTATTCTGTGGAGCTGTTTTTT	CASSFASGTSGYSVELFF
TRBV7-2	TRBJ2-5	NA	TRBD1	TGTGCCAGCAGCCTAACCGGACAGGGGAGCGAGACCCAGTACTTC	CASSLTGQGSETQYF
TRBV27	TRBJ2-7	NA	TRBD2	TGTGCCAGCAGTTTGCTTTTGGGGGGGAGTTCCTCCTACGAGCAGTACTTC	CASSLLLGGSSSYEQYF
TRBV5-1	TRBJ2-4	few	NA	TGCGCCAGCAGCTTGGAACAGGGTGCCAAAAACATTCAGTACTTC	CASSLEQGAKNIQYF
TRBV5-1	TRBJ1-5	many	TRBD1	TGCGCCAGCAGCTTATGGACAGGGGCGGGGCCCCAGCATTTT	CASSLWTGAGPQHF
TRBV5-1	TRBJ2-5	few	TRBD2	TGCGCGGGGGGGAATCACGGGGAGGAGACCCAGTACTTC	CAGGNHGEETQYF
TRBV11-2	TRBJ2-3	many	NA	TGTGCCAGCAGCTTAGCAGCCAGGAGCACAGATACGCAGTATTTT	CASSLAARSTDTQYF